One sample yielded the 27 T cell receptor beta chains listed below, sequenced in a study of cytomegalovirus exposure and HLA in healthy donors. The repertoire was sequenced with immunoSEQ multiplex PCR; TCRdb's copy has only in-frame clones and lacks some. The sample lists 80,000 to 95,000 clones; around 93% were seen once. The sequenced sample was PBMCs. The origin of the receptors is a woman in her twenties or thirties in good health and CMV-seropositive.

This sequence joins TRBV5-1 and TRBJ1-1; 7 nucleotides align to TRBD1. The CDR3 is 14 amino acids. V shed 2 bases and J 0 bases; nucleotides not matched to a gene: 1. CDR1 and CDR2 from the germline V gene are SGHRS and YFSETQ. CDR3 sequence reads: CASSLQGMNTEAFF. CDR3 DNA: TGCGCCAGCAGCTTACAGGGGATGAACACTGAAGCTTTCTTT.

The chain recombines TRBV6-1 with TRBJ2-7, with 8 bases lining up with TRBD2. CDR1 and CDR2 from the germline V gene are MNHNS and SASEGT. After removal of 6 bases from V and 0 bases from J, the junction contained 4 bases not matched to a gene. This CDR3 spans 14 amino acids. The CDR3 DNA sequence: TGTGCCAGCAGGGCGACTAGCGTCTCCTACGAGCAGTACTTC. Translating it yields CASRATSVSYEQYF.

The CDR3 is CASSLFQGAYEQYF. The DNA for the CDR3 is TGTGCCAGCAGTTTATTTCAGGGGGCCTACGAGCAGTACTTC. This chain uses TRBV28 with TRBJ2-7; 7 nucleotides agree with TRBD1. Trimming took 1 base from V and 2 from J; bases not matched to a gene: 2. The CDR3 sequence is 14 residues long. Germline V gene sequence: CDR1 MDHEN, CDR2 SYDVKM.

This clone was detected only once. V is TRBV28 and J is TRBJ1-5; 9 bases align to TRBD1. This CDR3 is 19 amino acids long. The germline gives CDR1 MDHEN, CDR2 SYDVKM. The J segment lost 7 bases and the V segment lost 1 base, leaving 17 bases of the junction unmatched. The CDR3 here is CASSLFVGTGFARGQPQHF. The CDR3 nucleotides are TGTGCCAGCAGTTTATTCGTGGGGACAGGGTTTGCGCGGGGCCAGCCCCAGCATTTT. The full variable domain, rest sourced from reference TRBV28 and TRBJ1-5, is DVKVTQSSRYLVKRTGEKVFLECVQDMDHENMFWYRQDPGLGLRLIYFSYDVKMKEKGDIPEGYSVSREKKERFSLILESASTNQTSMYLCASSLFVGTGFARGQPQHFGDGTRLSIL.

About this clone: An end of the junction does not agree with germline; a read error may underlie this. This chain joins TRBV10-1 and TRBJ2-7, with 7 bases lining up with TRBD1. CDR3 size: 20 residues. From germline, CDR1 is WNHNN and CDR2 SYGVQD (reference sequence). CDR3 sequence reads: CASSELSGTATTRILDFMDF. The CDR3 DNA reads TGCGCCAGCAGCGAACTGTCCGGGACAGCGACAACCCGGATCTTGGATTTTATGGACTTC.

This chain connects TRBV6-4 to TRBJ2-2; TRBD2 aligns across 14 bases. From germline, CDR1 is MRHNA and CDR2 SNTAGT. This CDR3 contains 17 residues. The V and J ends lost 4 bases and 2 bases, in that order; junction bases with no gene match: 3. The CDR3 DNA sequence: TGTGCCAGCAGTGCGACTAGCGGGAGGGCCAACACCGGGGAGCTGTTTTTT. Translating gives CASSATSGRANTGELFF.

CDR3 DNA sequence: TGTGCCAGTAGTACCACTAGCGGTCCCTACGAGCAGTACTTC. Translated: CASSTTSGPYEQYF. The chain is built from TRBV19 and TRBJ2-7, with 8 bases matching TRBD2. After removal of 4 bases from V and 2 bases from J, the junction contained 4 bases not matched to a gene. Per germline, CDR1 LNHDA and CDR2 SQIVND (reference sequence). The CDR3 is made up of 14 amino acids.

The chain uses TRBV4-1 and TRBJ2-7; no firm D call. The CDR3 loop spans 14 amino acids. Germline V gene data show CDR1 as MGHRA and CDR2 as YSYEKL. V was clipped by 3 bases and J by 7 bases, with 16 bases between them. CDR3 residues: CASSHTLGLREQYF. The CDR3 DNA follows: TGCGCCAGCAGCCACACTCTAGGTCTCCGGGAGCAGTACTTC.

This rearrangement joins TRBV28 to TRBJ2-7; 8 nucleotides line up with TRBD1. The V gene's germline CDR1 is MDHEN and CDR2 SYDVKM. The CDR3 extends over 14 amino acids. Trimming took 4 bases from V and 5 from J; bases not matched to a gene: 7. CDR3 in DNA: TGTGCCAGCAGTTACCTGACAGGGGCCGACGAGCAGTACTTC. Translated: CASSYLTGADEQYF.

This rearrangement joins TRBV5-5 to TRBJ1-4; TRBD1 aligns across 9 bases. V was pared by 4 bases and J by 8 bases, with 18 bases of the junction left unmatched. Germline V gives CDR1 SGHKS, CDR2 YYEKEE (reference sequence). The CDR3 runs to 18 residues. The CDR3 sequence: CASSIPGQGGMVGEKLFF. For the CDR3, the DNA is TGTGCCAGCAGCATCCCGGGACAGGGCGGCATGGTCGGCGAAAAACTGTTTTTT.

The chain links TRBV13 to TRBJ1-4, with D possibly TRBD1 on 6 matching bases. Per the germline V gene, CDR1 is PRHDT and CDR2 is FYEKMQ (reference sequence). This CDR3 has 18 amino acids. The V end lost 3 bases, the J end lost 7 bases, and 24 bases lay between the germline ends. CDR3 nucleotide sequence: TGTGCCAGCAGCTTCTCCCCGAGCGGGGGGCGGGGGAGTGAAAAACTGTTTTTT. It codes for CASSFSPSGGRGSEKLFF.

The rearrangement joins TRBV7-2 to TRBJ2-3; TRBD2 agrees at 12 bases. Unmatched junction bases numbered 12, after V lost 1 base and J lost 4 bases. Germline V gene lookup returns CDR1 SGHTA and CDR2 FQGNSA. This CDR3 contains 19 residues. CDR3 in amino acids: CASSLVVYWLAGGPDTQYF. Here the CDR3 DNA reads TGTGCCAGCAGCTTAGTGGTTTATTGGCTAGCGGGAGGGCCAGATACGCAGTATTTT.

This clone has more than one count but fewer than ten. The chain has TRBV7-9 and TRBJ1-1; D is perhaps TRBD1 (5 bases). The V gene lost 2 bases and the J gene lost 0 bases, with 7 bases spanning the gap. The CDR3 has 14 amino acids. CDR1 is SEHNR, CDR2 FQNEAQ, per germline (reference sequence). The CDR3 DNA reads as TGTGCCAGCAGCTTACAGGGAATGAACACTGAAGCTTTCTTT. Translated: CASSLQGMNTEAFF. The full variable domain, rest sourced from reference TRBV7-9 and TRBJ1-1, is DTGVSQNPRHKITKRGQNVTFRCDPISEHNRLYWYRQTLGQGPEFLTYFQNEAQLEKSRLLSDRFSAERPKGSFSTLEIQRTEQGDSAMYLCASSLQGMNTEAFFGQGTRLTVV.

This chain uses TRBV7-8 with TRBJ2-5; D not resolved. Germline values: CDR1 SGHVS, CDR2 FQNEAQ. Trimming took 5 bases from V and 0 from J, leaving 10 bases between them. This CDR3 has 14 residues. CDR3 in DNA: TGTGCCAGCAGCCATAGTCTGGACCAAGAGACCCAGTACTTC. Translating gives CASSHSLDQETQYF.

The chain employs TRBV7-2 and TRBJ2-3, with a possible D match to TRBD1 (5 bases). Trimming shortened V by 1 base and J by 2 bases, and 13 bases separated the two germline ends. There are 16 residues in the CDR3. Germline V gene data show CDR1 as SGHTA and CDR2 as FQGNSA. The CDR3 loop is CASSLVGTGTTDTQYF. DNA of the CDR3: TGTGCCAGCAGCTTAGTCGGTACAGGAACCACAGATACGCAGTATTTT.

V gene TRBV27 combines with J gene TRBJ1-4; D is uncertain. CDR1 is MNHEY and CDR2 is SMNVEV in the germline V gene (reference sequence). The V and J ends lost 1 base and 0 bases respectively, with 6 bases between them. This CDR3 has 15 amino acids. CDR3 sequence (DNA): TGTGCCAGCAGTTTATATCTCGCAACTAATGAAAAACTGTTTTTT. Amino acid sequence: CASSLYLATNEKLFF.

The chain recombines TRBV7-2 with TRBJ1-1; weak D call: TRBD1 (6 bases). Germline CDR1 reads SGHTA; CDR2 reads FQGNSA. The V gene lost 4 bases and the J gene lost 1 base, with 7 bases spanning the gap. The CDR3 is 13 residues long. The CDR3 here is CASSSQGNTEAFF. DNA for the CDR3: TGTGCCAGCAGCTCACAGGGGAACACTGAAGCTTTCTTT.

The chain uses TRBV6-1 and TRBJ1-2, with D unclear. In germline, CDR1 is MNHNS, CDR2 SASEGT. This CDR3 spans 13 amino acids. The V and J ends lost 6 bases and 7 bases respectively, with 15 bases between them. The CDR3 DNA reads TGTGCCAGCAGATCAGGATTAGGAGGTGGCTACACCTTC. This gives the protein CASRSGLGGGYTF.

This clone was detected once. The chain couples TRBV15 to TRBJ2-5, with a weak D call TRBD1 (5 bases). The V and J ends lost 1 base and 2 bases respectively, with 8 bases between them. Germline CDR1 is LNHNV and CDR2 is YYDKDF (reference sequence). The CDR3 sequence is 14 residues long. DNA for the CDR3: TGTGCCACCAGCAGAGGGGGCCAACAAGAGACCCAGTACTTC. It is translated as CATSRGGQQETQYF. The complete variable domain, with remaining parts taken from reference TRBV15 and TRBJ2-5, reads DAMVIQNPRYQVTQFGKPVTLSCSQTLNHNVMYWYQQKSSQAPKLLFHYYDKDFNNEADTPDNFQSRRPNTSFCFLDIRSPGLGDTAMYLCATSRGGQQETQYFGPGTRLLVL.

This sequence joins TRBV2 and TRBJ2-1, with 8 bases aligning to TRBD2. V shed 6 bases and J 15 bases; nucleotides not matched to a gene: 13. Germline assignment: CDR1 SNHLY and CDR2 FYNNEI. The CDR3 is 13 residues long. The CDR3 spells CASSGRREGRGFF. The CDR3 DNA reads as TGTGCCAGCAGCGGTCGACGGGAGGGTCGTGGGTTCTTC. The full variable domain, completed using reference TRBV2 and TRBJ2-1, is EPEVTQTPSHQVTQMGQEVILRCVPISNHLYFYWYRQILGQKVEFLVSFYNNEISEKSEIFDDQFSVERPDGSNFTLKIRSTKLEDSAMYFCASSGRREGRGFFGPGTRLTVL.

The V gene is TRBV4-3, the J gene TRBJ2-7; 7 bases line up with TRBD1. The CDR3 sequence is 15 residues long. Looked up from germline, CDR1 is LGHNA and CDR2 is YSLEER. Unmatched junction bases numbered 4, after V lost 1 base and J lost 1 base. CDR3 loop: CASSQGPGQSYEQYF. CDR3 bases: TGCGCCAGCAGCCAAGGGCCGGGACAGTCCTACGAGCAGTACTTC.

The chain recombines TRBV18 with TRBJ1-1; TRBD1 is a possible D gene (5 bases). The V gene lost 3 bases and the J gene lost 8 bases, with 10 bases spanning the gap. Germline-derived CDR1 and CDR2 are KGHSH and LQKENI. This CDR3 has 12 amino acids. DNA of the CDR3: TGTGCCAGCTCACCTCAGGGTTACGAAGCTTTCTTT. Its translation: CASSPQGYEAFF.

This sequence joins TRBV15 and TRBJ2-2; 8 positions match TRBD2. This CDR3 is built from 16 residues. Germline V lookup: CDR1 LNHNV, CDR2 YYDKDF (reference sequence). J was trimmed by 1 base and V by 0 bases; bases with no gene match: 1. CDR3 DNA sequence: TGTGCCACCAGCAGAGATCGGGGGGGGAACACCGGGGAGCTGTTTTTT. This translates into CATSRDRGGNTGELFF. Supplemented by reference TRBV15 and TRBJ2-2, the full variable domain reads DAMVIQNPRYQVTQFGKPVTLSCSQTLNHNVMYWYQQKSSQAPKLLFHYYDKDFNNEADTPDNFQSRRPNTSFCFLDIRSPGLGDTAMYLCATSRDRGGNTGELFFGEGSRLTVL.

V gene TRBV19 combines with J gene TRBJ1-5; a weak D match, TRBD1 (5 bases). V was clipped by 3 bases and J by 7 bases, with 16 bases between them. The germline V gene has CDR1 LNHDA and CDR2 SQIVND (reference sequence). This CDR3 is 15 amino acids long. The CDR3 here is CASSIWVGEGQPQHF. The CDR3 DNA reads TGTGCCAGTAGTATCTGGGTAGGGGAGGGACAGCCCCAGCATTTT.

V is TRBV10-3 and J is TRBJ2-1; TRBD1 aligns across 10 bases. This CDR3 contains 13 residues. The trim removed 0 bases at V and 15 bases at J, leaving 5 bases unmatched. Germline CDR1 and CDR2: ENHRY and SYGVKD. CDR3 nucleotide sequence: TGTGCCATCAGTGAGTCTTGGGACAGGGGTGGGTTCTTC. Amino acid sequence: CAISESWDRGGFF.

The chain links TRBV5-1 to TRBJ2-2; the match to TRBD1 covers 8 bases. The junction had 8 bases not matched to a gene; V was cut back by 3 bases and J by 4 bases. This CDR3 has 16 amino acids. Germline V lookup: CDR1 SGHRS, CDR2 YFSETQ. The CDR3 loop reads CASSSLQGAPTGELFF. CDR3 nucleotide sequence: TGCGCCAGCAGCTCCCTGCAGGGGGCGCCCACCGGGGAGCTGTTTTTT.

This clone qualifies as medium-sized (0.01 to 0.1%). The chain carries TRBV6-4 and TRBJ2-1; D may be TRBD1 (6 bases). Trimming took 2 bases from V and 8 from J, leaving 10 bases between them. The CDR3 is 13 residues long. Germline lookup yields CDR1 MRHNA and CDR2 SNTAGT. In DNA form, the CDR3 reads TGTGCCAGCAGTGACCAGGGGCGGGATGAGCAGTTCTTC. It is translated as CASSDQGRDEQFF.